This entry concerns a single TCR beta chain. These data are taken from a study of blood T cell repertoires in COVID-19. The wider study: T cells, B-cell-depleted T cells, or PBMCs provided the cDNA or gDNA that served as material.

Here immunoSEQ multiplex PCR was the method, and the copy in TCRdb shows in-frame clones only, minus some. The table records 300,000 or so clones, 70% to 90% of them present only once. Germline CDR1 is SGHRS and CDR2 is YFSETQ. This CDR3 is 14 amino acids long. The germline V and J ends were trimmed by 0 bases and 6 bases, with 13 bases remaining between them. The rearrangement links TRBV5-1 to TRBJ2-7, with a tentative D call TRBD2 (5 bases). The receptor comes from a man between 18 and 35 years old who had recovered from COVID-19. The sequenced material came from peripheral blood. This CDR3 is CASSLADKGGEQYF. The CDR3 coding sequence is TGCGCCAGCAGCTTGGCCGACAAAGGAGGCGAGCAGTACTTC.